The 11 T cell receptor beta chains below all came from one sample that was sequenced in a study of blood T cells in healthy people across ages. Using a J-beta primer mix together with a sample-barcoded 5' primer, a second PCR was run for about 7 to 12 cycles. TCRdb used MiXCR to reprocess the 5' RACE reads, holding one entry per CDR3 protein. This sample has hundreds of thousands of distinct CDR3 sequences, with 20% to 25% found just once. Sequencing used blood. The receptors stem from a man between 65 and 85 years old in good health.

The chain recombines TRBV3-1 with TRBJ2-5; D uncertain. Trimming removed 1 base at V and 5 bases at J, with 14 bases between. The germline CDR1 and CDR2 sequences are LGHDT and YNNKEL (reference sequence). The CDR3 loop spans 15 amino acids. CDR3 region: CASSQVEPSGETQYF. The CDR3 DNA follows: TGTGCCAGCAGCCAAGTTGAGCCGTCGGGTGAGACCCAGTACTTC.

J is TRBJ1-1 and V is TRBV12-3 or TRBV12-4, with 8 positions matching TRBD1. The CDR3 covers 15 residues. After removal of 4 bases from V and 3 bases from J, the junction contained 7 bases not matched to a gene. This CDR3 reads CASSSHGRGHTEAFF. The CDR3 DNA sequence: TGTGCCAGCAGTTCCCATGGCAGGGGGCACACTGAAGCTTTCTTT.

A few counts support this clonotype. One end of the junction does not line up with germline, which may come from a read error. V and J are TRBV29-1 and TRBJ2-1; TRBD2 agrees at 11 bases. The J call may be wrong; the DNA end is better matched by TRBJ2-7. The CDR3 contains 14 residues. Germline CDR1 and CDR2: SQVTM and ANQGSEA. The CDR3 is CGVRLAGSDYEQYF. In DNA form, the CDR3 reads TGCGGCGTCCGACTAGCGGGGTCCGACTACGAGCAGTACTTC.

This clonotype has more than one count but fewer than ten. The V and J genes are TRBV18 and TRBJ1-2; no clear D. The CDR3 sequence is 15 residues long. Trimming cost V 3 bases and J 0 bases, with 11 bases left between them. Germline V gene lookup returns CDR1 KGHSH and CDR2 LQKENI. Here the CDR3 reads CASSPLDGANYGYTF. CDR3 coding DNA: TGTGCCAGCTCACCTTTGGACGGTGCTAACTATGGCTACACCTTC.

This clonotype was observed a few times. The chain uses TRBV29-1 and TRBJ1-2; D is unresolved. The CDR3 loop spans 9 amino acids. Trimming took 7 bases from V and 7 from J, leaving 7 bases between them. Germline CDR1 SQVTM, CDR2 ANQGSEA. In DNA form, the CDR3 reads TGCAGCGGCTCCCCTGGCTACACCTTC. Translating it yields CSGSPGYTF.

The chain is built from TRBV18 and TRBJ1-6; TRBD1 is a possible D gene (5 bases). Germline lookup yields CDR1 KGHSH and CDR2 LQKENI. V was shortened by 3 bases and J by 7 bases, with 16 bases between the two germline ends. This CDR3 has 16 residues. The CDR3 DNA reads as TGTGCCAGCTCACCGCAGGGAGCGAAGGCGAATTCACCCCTCCACTTT. Its translation: CASSPQGAKANSPLHF. Full variable domain (rest looked up from reference TRBV18 and TRBJ1-6): NAGVMQNPRHLVRRRGQEARLRCSPMKGHSHVYWYRQLPEEGLKFMVYLQKENIIDESGMPKERFSAEFPKEGPSILRIQQVVRGDSAAYFCASSPQGAKANSPLHFGNGTRLTVT.

V is TRBV30 and J is TRBJ2-3; 7 bases align to TRBD2. Per germline, CDR1 GTSNPN and CDR2 SVGIG (reference sequence). This CDR3 is 14 amino acids long. The V and J ends lost 8 bases and 4 bases, in that order; junction bases with no gene match: 12. The CDR3 region is CALMTSPWADTQYF. DNA of the CDR3: TGTGCCCTGATGACTAGCCCATGGGCAGATACGCAGTATTTT.

Regarding this clonotype: This may stem from a read error, because a much larger clone lies one nucleotide away. The rearrangement joins TRBV7-2 to TRBJ2-1; TRBD1 is a possible D gene (5 bases). Germline V gene sequence: CDR1 SGHTA, CDR2 FQGNSA. V was trimmed by 7 bases and J by 9 bases, leaving 13 bases between them. This CDR3 has 12 residues. CDR3 loop: CASNLGVSEQFF. In nucleotides, the CDR3 is TGTGCCAGCAACCTAGGGGTGAGTGAGCAGTTCTTC.

V gene TRBV6-5 combines with J gene TRBJ1-1, with D perhaps matching TRBD1 (6 bases). Germline V gene lookup returns CDR1 MNHEY and CDR2 SVGAGI. This CDR3 has 15 residues. Trimming took off 4 bases at V and 5 bases at J, with 17 bases between the two ends. This CDR3 is CASSSQGLETTEAFF. CDR3 nucleotide sequence: TGTGCCAGCAGTTCACAGGGTTTGGAAACAACTGAAGCTTTCTTT.

The rearrangement links TRBV7-2 to TRBJ2-7, with a weak D call TRBD2 (6 bases). With the DNA end fitting TRBJ2-1 better, the J assignment may be wrong. Germline V gene data show CDR1 as SGHTA and CDR2 as FQGNSA. The CDR3 contains 19 residues. CDR3 bases: TGTGCCAGCAGCATAACCTTGAGTATCGGGGGAGGACGCTACAATGAGCAGTTCTTC. It codes for CASSITLSIGGGRYNEQFF.

This clonotype was seen more than once but under ten times. V gene TRBV5-1 combines with J gene TRBJ2-5; no clear D gene. The J call may be faulty, since TRBJ2-7 better matches the DNA end. CDR3 length equals 15 residues. Germline assignment: CDR1 SGHRS and CDR2 YFSETQ. The CDR3 region has the DNA TGCGCCAGCAGCCCGCGACCGGATACGGGCTACGAGCAGTACTTC. The encoded protein is CASSPRPDTGYEQYF.